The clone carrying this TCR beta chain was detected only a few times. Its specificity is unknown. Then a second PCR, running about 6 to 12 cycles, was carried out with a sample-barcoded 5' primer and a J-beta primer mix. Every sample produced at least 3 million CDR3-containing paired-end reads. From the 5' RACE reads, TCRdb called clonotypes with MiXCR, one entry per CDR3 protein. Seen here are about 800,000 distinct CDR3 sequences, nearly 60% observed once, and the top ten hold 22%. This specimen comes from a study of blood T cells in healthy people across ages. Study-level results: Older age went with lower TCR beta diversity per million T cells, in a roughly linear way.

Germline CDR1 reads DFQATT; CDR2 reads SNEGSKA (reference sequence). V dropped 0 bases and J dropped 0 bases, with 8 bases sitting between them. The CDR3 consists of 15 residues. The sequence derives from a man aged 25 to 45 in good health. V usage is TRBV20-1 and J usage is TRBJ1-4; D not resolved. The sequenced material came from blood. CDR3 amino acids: CSARDYVATNEKLFF. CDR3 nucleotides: TGCAGTGCTAGAGATTACGTAGCAACTAATGAAAAACTGTTTTTT.